This TCR beta chain was recovered during a study of cytomegalovirus exposure and HLA in healthy donors. General observations from the study: It was 150 to 200 TCR beta chains that were listed as cytomegalovirus-associated.

With respect to this clone: Its antigen remains unidentified.

CDR1 and CDR2 from the germline V gene are SQVTM and ANQGSEA. CDR3 length: 13 amino acids. V was clipped by 7 bases and J by 4 bases, with 14 bases between them. Libraries were prepared by immunoSEQ multiplex PCR; TCRdb keeps only in-frame clonotypes and omits some of them. Of 150,000 to 200,000 clones in the sample, approximately 89% were seen once. This clonotype originated in a man between 18 and 29 years old in good health and CMV-seropositive. V gene TRBV29-1 combines with J gene TRBJ2-1; D not resolved. Material: PBMCs. CDR3 protein: CSGVGGAYNEQFF. The CDR3 DNA reads TGCAGCGGGGTCGGCGGTGCGTACAATGAGCAGTTCTTC.